This is a list of T cell receptor beta chains from one sample in a study of shared clonotypes between healthy human individuals. Assay: immunoSEQ multiplex PCR; the TCRdb copy retains only in-frame clones and omits some. Here the sample spans 950,000 to 1,300,000 clones, about 75% being singletons. The sequenced sample was memory CD4+ T cells sorted from blood. The origin of the receptors is a man aged 18 to 30 in good health. Each CDR3 is given with its conserved first and last residue. A D gene is named only where the DNA matches it firmly. Rows may omit the clone size; those that give it use once, few, many or a size class.

V: TRBV25-1; size: .; D: TRBD1; J: TRBJ1-4; CDR3: CASSLRQGVRANEKLFF; DNA: TGTGCCAGCAGTCTCCGGCAGGGGGTTAGGGCTAATGAAAAACTGTTTTTT
V: TRBV30; size: .; D: TRBD2; J: TRBJ2-2; CDR3: CAWSATSGPRSTGELFF; DNA: TGTGCCTGGAGTGCGACTAGCGGCCCCCGGAGCACCGGGGAGCTGTTTTTT
V: TRBV6-6; size: .; D: .; J: TRBJ1-6; CDR3: CASSYSPWDSPLHF; DNA: TGTGCCAGCAGTTACTCCCCCTGGGATTCACCCCTCCACTTT
V: TRBV29-1; size: .; D: .; J: TRBJ2-5; CDR3: CSVEPQMGSRKTQYF; DNA: TGCAGCGTTGAACCTCAGATGGGGTCGAGAAAGACCCAGTACTTC
V: TRBV10-2; size: .; D: TRBD1; J: TRBJ2-5; CDR3: CASSRGQGETQYF; DNA: TGCGCCAGCAGCCGGGGACAGGGGGAGACCCAGTACTTC
V: TRBV5-1; size: .; D: TRBD1; J: TRBJ2-7; CDR3: CASSRTGDYEQYF; DNA: TGCGCCAGCAGCCGGACAGGGGACTACGAGCAGTACTTC
V: TRBV7-8; size: once; D: TRBD2; J: TRBJ2-2; CDR3: CASSLTSGTSGRANTGELFF; DNA: TGTGCCAGCAGCCTAACATCCGGGACTAGCGGGAGAGCGAACACCGGGGAGCTGTTTTTT
V: TRBV10-3; size: .; D: TRBD1; J: TRBJ1-6; CDR3: CAISESVGDRGSPLHF; DNA: TGTGCCATCAGTGAGTCTGTGGGGGACAGGGGTTCACCCCTCCACTTT
V: TRBV9; size: .; D: .; J: TRBJ1-4; CDR3: CASSGGGEKLFF; DNA: TGTGCCAGCAGCGGGGGTGGGGAAAAACTGTTTTTT
V: TRBV11-2; size: .; D: .; J: TRBJ2-2; CDR3: CASSLVVGANTGELFF; DNA: TGTGCCAGCAGCTTAGTCGTGGGGGCGAACACCGGGGAGCTGTTTTTT
V: TRBV11-2; size: few; D: .; J: TRBJ2-2; CDR3: CASSLDLRNTGELFF; DNA: TGTGCCAGCAGCTTAGATCTGCGGAACACCGGGGAGCTGTTTTTT
V: TRBV10-1; size: .; D: .; J: TRBJ1-6; CDR3: CASSQGNSPLHF; DNA: TGCGCCAGCAGTCAGGGGAATTCACCCCTCCACTTT
V: TRBV7-6; size: few; D: .; J: TRBJ2-3; CDR3: CASSLGQTDTQYF; DNA: TGTGCCAGCAGCTTAGGACAGACAGATACGCAGTATTTT
V: TRBV6-1; size: .; D: .; J: TRBJ2-5; CDR3: CASSEGQGYQETQYF; DNA: TGTGCCAGCAGTGAAGGGCAGGGCTACCAAGAGACCCAGTACTTC
V: TRBV4-3; size: .; D: .; J: TRBJ1-5; CDR3: CASSRTVDPNQPQHF; DNA: TGCGCCAGCAGCCGCACTGTGGACCCCAATCAGCCCCAGCATTTT
V: TRBV6-6; size: .; D: .; J: TRBJ2-5; CDR3: CASSYSPGTPGETQYF; DNA: TGTGCCAGCAGTTACTCCCCCGGGACTCCTGGAGAGACCCAGTACTTC
V: TRBV4-2; size: few; D: .; J: TRBJ2-3; CDR3: CASSQLTGTGKIGLAADTQYF; DNA: TGTGCCAGCAGCCAACTGACCGGGACAGGGAAAATTGGACTAGCAGCAGATACGCAGTATTTT
V: TRBV15; size: few; D: .; J: TRBJ1-1; CDR3: CATSRDLYVAFF; DNA: TGTGCCACCAGCAGAGATCTCTACGTAGCTTTCTTT
V: TRBV18; size: .; D: TRBD1; J: TRBJ1-6; CDR3: CASSPAGTGGSSPLHF; DNA: TGTGCCAGCTCACCTGCTGGGACAGGGGGCAGTTCACCCCTCCACTTT
V: TRBV6-4; size: .; D: .; J: TRBJ1-1; CDR3: CASRQTVDTEAFF; DNA: TGTGCCAGCAGACAGACAGTAGACACTGAAGCTTTCTTT
V: TRBV7-2; size: .; D: .; J: TRBJ2-3; CDR3: CASSLGMGITDTQYF; DNA: TGTGCCAGCAGCTTAGGTATGGGCATCACAGATACGCAGTATTTT
V: TRBV28; size: many; D: .; J: TRBJ2-7; CDR3: CASSSIWDDSYEQYF; DNA: TGTGCCAGCAGTTCTATATGGGACGACTCCTACGAGCAGTACTTC
V: TRBV11-3; size: .; D: .; J: TRBJ2-3; CDR3: CASSLGDPTDTQYF; DNA: TGTGCCAGCAGCTTAGGCGATCCCACAGATACGCAGTATTTT
V: TRBV20-1; size: .; D: .; J: TRBJ1-2; CDR3: CSANGPEGYTF; DNA: TGCAGTGCTAACGGCCCGGAAGGCTACACCTTC
V: TRBV14; size: .; D: TRBD2; J: TRBJ2-7; CDR3: CASSENGLAGAYEQYF; DNA: TGTGCCAGCAGCGAAAATGGACTAGCGGGGGCCTACGAGCAGTACTTC
V: TRBV7-2; size: .; D: .; J: TRBJ2-7; CDR3: CASSFDPVYEQYF; DNA: TGTGCCAGCAGCTTCGATCCGGTCTACGAGCAGTACTTC
V: TRBV5-1; size: .; D: TRBD2; J: TRBJ2-7; CDR3: CASSLDRAGAGYEQYF; DNA: TGCGCCAGCAGCTTGGACAGAGCGGGAGCTGGGTACGAGCAGTACTTC
V: TRBV9; size: .; D: .; J: TRBJ1-1; CDR3: CASSVDRMNTEAFF; DNA: TGTGCCAGCAGCGTAGACAGGATGAACACTGAAGCTTTCTTT
V: TRBV19; size: .; D: .; J: TRBJ2-1; CDR3: CASSPYASALYNEQFF; DNA: TGTGCCAGTAGCCCATACGCTAGCGCCCTCTACAATGAGCAGTTCTTC
V: TRBV30; size: .; D: .; J: TRBJ1-2; CDR3: CAWKETGYGYTF; DNA: TGTGCCTGGAAAGAGACAGGCTATGGCTACACCTTC
V: TRBV12-5; size: .; D: .; J: TRBJ2-2; CDR3: CASGLVAGQGLTGELFF; DNA: TGTGCTAGTGGTTTGGTAGCTGGGCAGGGCCTCACCGGGGAGCTGTTTTTT
V: TRBV5-4; size: .; D: TRBD1; J: TRBJ2-7; CDR3: CASSPAGQGSYEQYF; DNA: TGTGCCAGCAGCCCCGCGGGACAGGGTTCCTACGAGCAGTACTTC
V: TRBV5-6; size: .; D: TRBD1; J: TRBJ2-7; CDR3: CASSWTGPGYEQYF; DNA: TGTGCCAGCAGCTGGACAGGGCCCGGGTACGAGCAGTACTTC
V: TRBV11-3; size: .; D: .; J: TRBJ2-3; CDR3: CASSLGTGTTDTQYF; DNA: TGTGCCAGCAGCTTAGGGACCGGGACCACAGATACGCAGTATTTT
V: TRBV28; size: .; D: .; J: TRBJ2-2; CDR3: CASSKGGDTGELFF; DNA: TGTGCCAGCAGTAAGGGGGGCGACACCGGGGAGCTGTTTTTT
V: TRBV28; size: .; D: .; J: TRBJ2-1; CDR3: CASKRGGNEQFF; DNA: TGTGCCAGCAAAAGGGGGGGGAATGAGCAGTTCTTC
V: TRBV5-8; size: .; D: TRBD2; J: TRBJ2-1; CDR3: CASSFRTSYNEQFF; DNA: TGTGCCAGCAGCTTCCGGACTAGTTACAATGAGCAGTTCTTC
V: TRBV10-1; size: .; D: .; J: TRBJ2-1; CDR3: CASSEGFVGGEQFF; DNA: TGCGCCAGCAGTGAGGGTTTCGTAGGAGGTGAGCAGTTCTTC
V: TRBV7-3; size: once; D: TRBD1; J: TRBJ2-7; CDR3: CASSPDRGHYEQYF; DNA: TGTGCCAGCAGCCCCGACAGGGGGCACTACGAGCAGTACTTC
V: TRBV19; size: .; D: .; J: TRBJ1-1; CDR3: CASSIMASEAFF; DNA: TGTGCCAGTAGTATAATGGCGAGTGAAGCTTTCTTT
V: TRBV7-2; size: .; D: .; J: TRBJ2-5; CDR3: CASSRGGVSQETQYF; DNA: TGTGCCAGCAGCAGAGGCGGGGTTTCCCAAGAGACCCAGTACTTC
V: TRBV4-1; size: .; D: TRBD2; J: TRBJ2-5; CDR3: CASSQVGGGVQETQYF; DNA: TGCGCCAGCAGCCAAGTCGGGGGGGGCGTCCAAGAGACCCAGTACTTC
V: TRBV6-5; size: .; D: TRBD1; J: TRBJ2-7; CDR3: CASRQNSGQSYEQYF; DNA: TGTGCCAGCAGGCAGAACTCGGGACAGAGCTACGAGCAGTACTTC
V: TRBV9; size: .; D: .; J: TRBJ2-7; CDR3: CASSPRTVSYEQYF; DNA: TGTGCCAGCAGCCCACGGACAGTCTCCTACGAGCAGTACTTC
V: TRBV5-1; size: .; D: TRBD2; J: TRBJ2-1; CDR3: CASSSSGGSYNEQFF; DNA: TGCGCCAGCAGCTCTAGCGGGGGATCCTACAATGAGCAGTTCTTC
V: TRBV30; size: .; D: .; J: TRBJ2-5; CDR3: CAWSLGLKIKETQYF; DNA: TGTGCCTGGAGTCTGGGACTCAAGATAAAAGAGACCCAGTACTTC
V: TRBV7-9; size: once; D: .; J: TRBJ2-2; CDR3: CASSLGGLRTGELFF; DNA: TGTGCCAGCAGCTTAGGGGGACTTAGGACCGGGGAGCTGTTTTTT
V: TRBV7-2; size: .; D: .; J: TRBJ2-7; CDR3: CASSPSTAYEQYF; DNA: TGTGCCAGCAGCCCCTCGACAGCATACGAGCAGTACTTC
V: TRBV18; size: .; D: .; J: TRBJ2-2; CDR3: CASSQPARQNTGELFF; DNA: TGTGCCAGCTCGCAACCAGCACGGCAGAACACCGGGGAGCTGTTTTTT
V: TRBV21-1; size: few; D: .; J: TRBJ1-1; CDR3: CASSNCTGKNTEAFF; DNA: TGTGCCAGCAGCAACTGCACAGGGAAGAACACTGAAGCTTTCTTT
V: TRBV29-1; size: few; D: .; J: TRBJ2-5; CDR3: CSVLDPTETQYF; DNA: TGCAGCGTCCTTGACCCAACAGAGACCCAGTACTTC
V: TRBV5-5; size: once; D: .; J: TRBJ1-1; CDR3: CASSYGGQRNTEAFF; DNA: TGTGCCAGCAGCTACGGGGGGCAAAGGAACACTGAAGCTTTCTTT
V: TRBV7-2; size: once; D: .; J: TRBJ1-6; CDR3: CASSLGGRASSYNSPLHF; DNA: TGTGCCAGCAGCTTAGGGGGCAGGGCGTCCTCCTATAATTCACCCCTCCACTTT
V: TRBV2; size: .; D: .; J: TRBJ2-4; CDR3: CASSVSQGIQYF; DNA: TGTGCCAGCAGTGTGAGTCAAGGCATTCAGTACTTC
V: TRBV18; size: .; D: TRBD2; J: TRBJ2-7; CDR3: CASSAAGGPGEQYF; DNA: TGTGCCAGCTCAGCAGCGGGGGGGCCGGGAGAGCAGTACTTC
V: TRBV7-9; size: .; D: TRBD1; J: TRBJ2-5; CDR3: CASSRTGSYQETQYF; DNA: TGTGCCAGCAGCCGGACAGGGTCGTACCAAGAGACCCAGTACTTC
V: TRBV2; size: .; D: .; J: TRBJ1-5; CDR3: CASGAANQPQHF; DNA: TGTGCCAGCGGGGCGGCCAATCAGCCCCAGCATTTT
V: TRBV4-1; size: .; D: .; J: TRBJ2-2; CDR3: CASGDQGLHTGELFF; DNA: TGCGCCAGCGGTGACCAGGGGCTTCACACCGGGGAGCTGTTTTTT
V: TRBV25-1; size: .; D: .; J: TRBJ2-3; CDR3: CASRGQPRTDTQYF; DNA: TGTGCCAGCCGCGGACAACCACGCACAGATACGCAGTATTTT
V: TRBV5-1; size: .; D: .; J: TRBJ1-3; CDR3: CASSLPADSGNTIYF; DNA: TGCGCCAGCAGCTTGCCCGCCGACTCTGGAAACACCATATATTTT